Described below is a single T cell receptor (beta chain) sequence and its context. How the authors handled the data: Scientists estimated how many nucleated cells there were by amplifying reference gene primers. TCRdb's table, derived via immunoSEQ multiplex PCR, lists solely in-frame clones and lacks some. Clone size and V and J calls were adopted from that table, with D and trimming inferred from the DNA. The table shows about 300,000 clones, with more than 80% occurring only once. The data derive from a study of blood T cell repertoires in COVID-19. Study overall: COVID-19 samples collected from the United States, Italy and Spain covered acute and convalescent phases. PBMCs, B-cell-depleted T cells, or T cells were the source of the cDNA or gDNA that made up the material.

Seattle patient enrollment occurred during active infection, with longitudinal follow-up thereafter. In germline, CDR1 is MNHEY, CDR2 SVGAGI. The CDR3 covers 14 residues. V shed 4 bases and J shed 3 bases, with 12 bases lying between them. The chain recombines TRBV6-5 with TRBJ1-1, with D tentatively TRBD1 (6 bases). This receptor was identified in a woman aged 45 to 65 with COVID-19, enrolled during active disease. The sequenced sample was peripheral blood. The CDR3 loop reads CASSSQGIDTEAFF. CDR3 DNA sequence: TGTGCCAGCAGTTCACAGGGTATCGACACTGAAGCTTTCTTT.